This T cell receptor beta chain was captured in a study of T cell responses to AZD1222 COVID-19 vaccine. Some clones are missing from TCRdb's copy, which holds only in-frame ones; the method was immunoSEQ multiplex PCR. The sample has about 130,000 clones; about 90% are singletons. The ends were cut back, 0 bases at V and 4 bases at J, with 12 bases in the middle. The CDR3 extends over 15 amino acids. The V gene's germline CDR1 is MNHEY and CDR2 SVGEGT. Regarding this clone: What it binds is unknown.

Study conclusions and caveats: The CD4 TCRs associated with vaccination extended across spike and predominated at 160-218 and 743-854. Only six or seven AZD1222 recipients tested seropositive at baseline.

The sequenced sample was peripheral blood, obtained on day 0 of MenACWY control vaccination. V gene TRBV6-2 or TRBV6-3 combines with J gene TRBJ2-5; D is undetermined. The clonotype comes from an adult in good health. The CDR3, as DNA: TGTGCCAGCAGTTACTCGGGTCGAGTGGTAGAGACCCAGTACTTC. Translation gives CASSYSGRVVETQYF.